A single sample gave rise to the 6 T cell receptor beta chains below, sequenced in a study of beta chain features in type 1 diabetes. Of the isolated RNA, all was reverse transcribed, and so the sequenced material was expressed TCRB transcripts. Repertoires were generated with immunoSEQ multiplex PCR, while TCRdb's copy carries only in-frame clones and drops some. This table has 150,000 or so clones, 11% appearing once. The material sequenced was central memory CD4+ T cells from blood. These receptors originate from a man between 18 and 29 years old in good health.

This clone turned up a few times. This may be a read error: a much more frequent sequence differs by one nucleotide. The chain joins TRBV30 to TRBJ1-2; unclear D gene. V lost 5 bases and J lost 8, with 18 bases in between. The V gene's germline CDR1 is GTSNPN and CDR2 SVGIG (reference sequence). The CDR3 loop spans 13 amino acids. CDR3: CAWRMLVMEGYTF. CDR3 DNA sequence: TGTGCCTGGCGCATGCTAGTGATGGAGGGCTACACCTTC.

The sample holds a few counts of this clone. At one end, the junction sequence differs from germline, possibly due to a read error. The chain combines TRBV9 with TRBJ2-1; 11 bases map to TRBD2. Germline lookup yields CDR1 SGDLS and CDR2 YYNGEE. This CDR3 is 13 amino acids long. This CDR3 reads CARSVGTSGRGFF. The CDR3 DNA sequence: TGTGCCCGCAGCGTAGGGACTAGCGGCCGGGGGTTCTTC.

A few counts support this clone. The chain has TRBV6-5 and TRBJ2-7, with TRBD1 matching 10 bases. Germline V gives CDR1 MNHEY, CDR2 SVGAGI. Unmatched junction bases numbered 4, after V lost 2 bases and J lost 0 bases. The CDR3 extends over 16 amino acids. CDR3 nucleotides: TGTGCCAGCAGTTACATAAGGACAGGGGGCTCCTACGAGCAGTACTTC. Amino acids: CASSYIRTGGSYEQYF.

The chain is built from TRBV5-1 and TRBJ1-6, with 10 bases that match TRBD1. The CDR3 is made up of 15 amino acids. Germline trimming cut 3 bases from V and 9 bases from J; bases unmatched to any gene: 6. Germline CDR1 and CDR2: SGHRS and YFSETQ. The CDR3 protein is CASSSLTGGSSPLHF. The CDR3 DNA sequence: TGCGCCAGCAGCTCCTTGACAGGGGGCAGTTCACCCCTCCACTTT.

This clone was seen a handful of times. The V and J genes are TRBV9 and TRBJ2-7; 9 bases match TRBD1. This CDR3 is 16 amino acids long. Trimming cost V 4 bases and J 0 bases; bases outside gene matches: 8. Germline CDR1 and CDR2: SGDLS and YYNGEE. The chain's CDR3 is CASSRHGQGTSYEQYF. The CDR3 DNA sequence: TGTGCCAGCAGCCGTCATGGACAGGGGACCTCCTACGAGCAGTACTTC.

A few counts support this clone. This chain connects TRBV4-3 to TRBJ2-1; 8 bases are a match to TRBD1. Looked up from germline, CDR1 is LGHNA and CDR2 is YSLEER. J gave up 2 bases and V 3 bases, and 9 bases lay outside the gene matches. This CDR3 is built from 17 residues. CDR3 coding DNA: TGCGCCAGCAGCCAGGCCTTAGACAGGGGCCCCTACAATGAGCAGTTCTTC. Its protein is CASSQALDRGPYNEQFF.